The TCR beta chain under discussion was sequenced for a study of cytomegalovirus exposure and HLA in healthy donors. Study-wide background: A data release that came early held approximately 85 million unique TCRs from HLA-typed donors.

Overall study findings and caveats: A later analysis appeared to link common viral pathogens to several of the most significant clusters.

Germline CDR1 reads KGHSH; CDR2 reads LQKENI. The CDR3 has 15 residues. The V end lost 2 bases, the J end lost 3 bases, and 13 bases lay between the germline ends. About this clone itself: Its antigen is unidentified.

It was with 60 Vbeta and 13 Jbeta primers that the PCR ran. The data were produced by immunoSEQ multiplex PCR, yet TCRdb's version contains in-frame clones alone and is incomplete. Found here are approximately 170,000 clones, more than 65% of them singletons; the top ten hold 1% to 1.5%. This TCR was recovered from a man between 45 and 60 years old in good health and CMV-seropositive. The chain uses TRBV18 and TRBJ1-2; possibly TRBD1 for D (5 bases). The sequencing input was PBMCs. The CDR3 region is CASSPGSQDDYGYTF. CDR3 nucleotides: TGTGCCAGCTCACCAGGGTCACAGGATGACTATGGCTACACCTTC.